This entry features one T cell receptor (beta chain) sequence. Assay used: immunoSEQ multiplex PCR; TCRdb lists only in-frame clones, some missing. This table has 60,000 to 90,000 clones, approximately 92% appearing once. This entry comes from a study of technical replicates of blood from four donors. The sequenced sample was T cells isolated from PBMCs. The TCR was taken from a human donor in good health.

CDR3 sequence reads: CASSFTAGLETQYF. As DNA, the CDR3 is TGTGCCAGCAGCTTCACAGCGGGACTGGAGACCCAGTACTTC. The chain recombines TRBV5-6 with TRBJ2-5; 7 nucleotides line up with TRBD2. Per germline, CDR1 SGHDT and CDR2 YYEEEE. This CDR3 is built from 14 residues. V shed 2 bases and J 5 bases; nucleotides not matched to a gene: 6. Complete variable domain (other parts from reference TRBV5-6 and TRBJ2-5): DAGVTQSPTHLIKTRGQQVTLRCSPKSGHDTVSWYQQALGQGPQFIFQYYEEEERQRGNFPDRFSGHQFPNYSSELNVNALLLGDSALYLCASSFTAGLETQYFGPGTRLLVL.